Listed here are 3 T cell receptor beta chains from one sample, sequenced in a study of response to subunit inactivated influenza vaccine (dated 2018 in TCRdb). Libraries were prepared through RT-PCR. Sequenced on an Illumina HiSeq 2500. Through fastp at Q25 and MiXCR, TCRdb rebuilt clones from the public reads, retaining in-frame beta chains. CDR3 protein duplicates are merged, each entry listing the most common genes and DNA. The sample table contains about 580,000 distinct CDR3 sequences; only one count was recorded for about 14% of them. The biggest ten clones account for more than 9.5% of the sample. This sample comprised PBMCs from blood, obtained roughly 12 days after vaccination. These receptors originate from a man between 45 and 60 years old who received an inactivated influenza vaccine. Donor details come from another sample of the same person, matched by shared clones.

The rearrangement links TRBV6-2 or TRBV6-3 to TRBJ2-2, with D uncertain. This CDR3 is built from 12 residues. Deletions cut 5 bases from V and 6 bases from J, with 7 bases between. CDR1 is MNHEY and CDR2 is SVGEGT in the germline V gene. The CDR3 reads CASSHKPGELFF. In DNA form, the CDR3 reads TGTGCCAGCAGTCACAAACCCGGGGAGCTGTTTTTT.

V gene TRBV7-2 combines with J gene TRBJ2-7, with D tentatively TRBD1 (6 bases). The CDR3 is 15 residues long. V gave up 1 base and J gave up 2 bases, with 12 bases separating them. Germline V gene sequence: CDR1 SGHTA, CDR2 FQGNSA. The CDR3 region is CASSLVGQGTYEQYF. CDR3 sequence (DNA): TGTGCCAGCAGCTTAGTGGGCCAGGGGACCTACGAGCAGTACTTC.

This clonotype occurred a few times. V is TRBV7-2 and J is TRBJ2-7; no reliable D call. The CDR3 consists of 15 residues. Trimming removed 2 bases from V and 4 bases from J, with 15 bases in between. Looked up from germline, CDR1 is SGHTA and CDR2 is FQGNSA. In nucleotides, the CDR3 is TGTGCCAGCAGCTTATCGACCGCCAGTGCGTACGAGCAGTACTTC. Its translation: CASSLSTASAYEQYF.